This T cell receptor beta chain stems from a study of T cell responses to AZD1222 COVID-19 vaccine. Findings and caveats of the study: The donor cohort was predominantly white British with a female majority, and clonal diversity may have been underestimated. Close to half of spike-specific TCRs reportedly recognize unmutated variant regions. Spike-specific TCR breadth and depth grew following two AZD1222 doses.

Sequenced by immunoSEQ multiplex PCR; TCRdb stores in-frame clones only, minus some. The sample yields some 200,000 clones, 80% to 95% seen once. With regard to this clone: As yet, its antigen is unknown.

Sample: peripheral blood, taken 28 days after the second AZD1222 dose. This TCR came from an adult who received the AZD1222 COVID-19 vaccine.

Here the CDR3 DNA reads TGTGCCAGCAGCCGCCCTCGGGGGGGCTATGGCTACACCTTC. Its protein is CASSRPRGGYGYTF. The rearrangement links TRBV28 to TRBJ1-2, with a tentative D call TRBD1 (5 bases). Trimming left V 6 bases short and J 4 bases short, with 15 bases between. Looked up from germline, CDR1 is MDHEN and CDR2 is SYDVKM. The CDR3 sequence is 14 residues long.